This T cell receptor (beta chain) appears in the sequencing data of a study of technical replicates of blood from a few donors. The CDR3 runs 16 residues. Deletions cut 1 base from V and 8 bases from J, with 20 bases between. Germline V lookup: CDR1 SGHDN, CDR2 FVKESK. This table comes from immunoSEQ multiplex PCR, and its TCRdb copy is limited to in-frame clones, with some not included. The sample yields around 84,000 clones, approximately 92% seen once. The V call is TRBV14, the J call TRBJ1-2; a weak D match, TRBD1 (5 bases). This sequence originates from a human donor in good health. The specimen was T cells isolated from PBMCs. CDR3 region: CASSQVDQGIIGGYTF. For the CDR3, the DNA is TGTGCCAGCAGCCAAGTTGACCAGGGCATAATCGGGGGCTACACCTTC.